This TCR beta chain was retrieved from a study of cytomegalovirus exposure and HLA in healthy donors. General study results and limits: When analyzed later, a missense DCLRE1C variant was found to be linked to TCR beta V- and J-gene trimming. It was about 150 TCR beta chains that were listed as cytomegalovirus-associated. TCR beta sequences numbering 15,000 to 20,000 were associated with HLA alleles at 0.05 false discovery rate in a later analysis. Rare TCR sequences dominated, though some public TCRs recurred in many donors.

Primers for the PCR totalled 60 Vbeta and 13 Jbeta. Data came from immunoSEQ multiplex PCR; TCRdb stores just in-frame clones and leaves some out. Among some 90,000 clones, more than 75% were seen once, and the ten largest hold roughly 5.4%. Comments on this clone: Antigen specificity is unknown.

The sequence was obtained from a man aged 25-45 years in good health and CMV-seropositive. The specimen was PBMCs.

CDR3 DNA: TGTGCCAGCAGCTTATCCCGGGACAGGGGGCAACGTGGAAACACCATATATTTT. The encoded protein is CASSLSRDRGQRGNTIYF. V gene TRBV11-2 combines with J gene TRBJ1-3; TRBD1 aligns across 12 bases. Germline V CDR1 and CDR2: SGHAT, FQNNGV. V was clipped by 2 bases and J by 3 bases; unmatched bases: 8. CDR3 length: 18 amino acids. The full variable domain, its missing parts supplied by reference TRBV11-2 and TRBJ1-3, is EAGVAQSPRYKIIEKRQSVAFWCNPISGHATLYWYQQILGQGPKLLIQFQNNGVVDDSQLPKDRFSAERLKGVDSTLKIQPAKLEDSAVYLCASSLSRDRGQRGNTIYFGEGSWLTVV.